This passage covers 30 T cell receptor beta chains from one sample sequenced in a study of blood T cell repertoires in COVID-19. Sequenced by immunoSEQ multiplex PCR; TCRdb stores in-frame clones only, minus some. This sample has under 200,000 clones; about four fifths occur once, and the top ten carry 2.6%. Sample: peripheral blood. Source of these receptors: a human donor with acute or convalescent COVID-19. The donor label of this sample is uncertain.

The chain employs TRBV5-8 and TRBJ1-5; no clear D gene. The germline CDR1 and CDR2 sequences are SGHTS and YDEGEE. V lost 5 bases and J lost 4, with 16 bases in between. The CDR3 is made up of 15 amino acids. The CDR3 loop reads CASRVDLAGNQPQHF. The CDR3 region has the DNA TGTGCCAGCAGGGTGGACCTAGCGGGGAATCAGCCCCAGCATTTT.

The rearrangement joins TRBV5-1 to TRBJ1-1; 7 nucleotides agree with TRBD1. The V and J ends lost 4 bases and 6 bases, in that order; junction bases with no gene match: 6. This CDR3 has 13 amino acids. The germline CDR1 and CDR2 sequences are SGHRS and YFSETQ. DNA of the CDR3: TGCGCCAGCAGCCCAAGACAGGGCGCTGAAGCTTTCTTT. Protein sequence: CASSPRQGAEAFF.

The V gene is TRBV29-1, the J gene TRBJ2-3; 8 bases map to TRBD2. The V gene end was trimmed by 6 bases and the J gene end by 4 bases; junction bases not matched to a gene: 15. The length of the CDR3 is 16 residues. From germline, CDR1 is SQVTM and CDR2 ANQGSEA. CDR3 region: CSVPPSGSRGADTQYF. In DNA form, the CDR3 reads TGCAGCGTCCCCCCCAGCGGGAGCCGAGGGGCAGATACGCAGTATTTT.

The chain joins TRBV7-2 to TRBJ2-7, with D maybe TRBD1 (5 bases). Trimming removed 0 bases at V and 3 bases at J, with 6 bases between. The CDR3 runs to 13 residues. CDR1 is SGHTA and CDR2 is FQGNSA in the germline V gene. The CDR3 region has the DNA TGTGCCAGCAGCTTAGCGCAGGGCTACGAGCAGTACTTC. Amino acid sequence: CASSLAQGYEQYF.

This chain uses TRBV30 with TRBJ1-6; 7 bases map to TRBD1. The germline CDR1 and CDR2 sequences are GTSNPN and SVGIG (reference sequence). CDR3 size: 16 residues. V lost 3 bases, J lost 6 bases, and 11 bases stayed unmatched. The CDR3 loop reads CAWRVGGASANSPLHF. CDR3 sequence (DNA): TGTGCCTGGAGGGTAGGGGGCGCGAGTGCTAATTCACCCCTCCACTTT.

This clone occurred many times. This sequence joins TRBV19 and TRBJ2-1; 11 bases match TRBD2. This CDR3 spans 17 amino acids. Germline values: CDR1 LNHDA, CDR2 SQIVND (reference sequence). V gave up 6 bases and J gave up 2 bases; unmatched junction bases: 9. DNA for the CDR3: TGTGCCAGTAGCCCCCTCTCGGGACTAGCGGCCTACAATGAGCAGTTCTTC. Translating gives CASSPLSGLAAYNEQFF.

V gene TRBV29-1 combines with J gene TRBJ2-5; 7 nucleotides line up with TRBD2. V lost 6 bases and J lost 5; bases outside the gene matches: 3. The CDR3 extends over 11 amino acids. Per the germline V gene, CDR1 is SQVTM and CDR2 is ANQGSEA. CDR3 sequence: CSVSGGETQYF. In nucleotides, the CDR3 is TGCAGCGTGTCCGGGGGGGAGACCCAGTACTTC.

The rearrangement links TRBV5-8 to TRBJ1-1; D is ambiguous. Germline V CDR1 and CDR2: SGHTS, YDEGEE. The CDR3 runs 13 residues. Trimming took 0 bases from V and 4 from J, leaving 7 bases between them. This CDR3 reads CASSLEQITEAFF. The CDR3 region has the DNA TGTGCCAGCAGCTTGGAACAGATCACTGAAGCTTTCTTT. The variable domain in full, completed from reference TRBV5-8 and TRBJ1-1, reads EAGVTQSPTHLIKTRGQQATLRCSPISGHTSVYWYQQALGLGLQFLLWYDEGEERNRGNFPPRFSGRQFPNYSSELNVNALELEDSALYLCASSLEQITEAFFGQGTRLTVV.

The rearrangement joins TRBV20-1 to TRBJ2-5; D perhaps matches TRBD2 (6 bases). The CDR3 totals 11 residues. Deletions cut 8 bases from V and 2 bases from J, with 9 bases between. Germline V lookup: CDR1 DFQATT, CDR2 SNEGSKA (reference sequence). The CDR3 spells CSRLGQETQYF. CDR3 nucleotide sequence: TGCAGTAGACTAGGACAAGAGACCCAGTACTTC.

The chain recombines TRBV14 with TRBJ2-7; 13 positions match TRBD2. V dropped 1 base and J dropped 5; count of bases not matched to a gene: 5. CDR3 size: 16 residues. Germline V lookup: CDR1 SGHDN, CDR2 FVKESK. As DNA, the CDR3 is TGTGCCAGCAGCCAAGTACTAGCGGGAGGGACGCACGAGCAGTACTTC. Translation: CASSQVLAGGTHEQYF.

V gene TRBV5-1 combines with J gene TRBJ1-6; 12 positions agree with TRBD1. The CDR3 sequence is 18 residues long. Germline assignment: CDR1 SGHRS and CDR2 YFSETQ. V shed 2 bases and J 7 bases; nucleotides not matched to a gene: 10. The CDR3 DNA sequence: TGCGCCAGCAGCTTCCGGGACAGGGGGCTTTGGGGCAATTCACCCCTCCACTTT. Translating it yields CASSFRDRGLWGNSPLHF.

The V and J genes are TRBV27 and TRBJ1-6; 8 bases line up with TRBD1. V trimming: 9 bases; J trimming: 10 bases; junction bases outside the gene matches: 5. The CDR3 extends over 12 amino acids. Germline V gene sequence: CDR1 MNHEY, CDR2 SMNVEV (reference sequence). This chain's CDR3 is CASRQGSSPLHF. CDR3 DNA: TGTGCCAGTCGACAGGGGAGCTCACCCCTCCACTTT.

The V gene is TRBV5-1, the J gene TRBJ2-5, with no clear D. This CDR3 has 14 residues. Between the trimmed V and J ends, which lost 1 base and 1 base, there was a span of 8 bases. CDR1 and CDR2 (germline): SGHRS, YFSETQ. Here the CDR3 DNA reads TGCGCCAGCAGCTTGATGGCTAGCCAAGAGACCCAGTACTTC. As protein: CASSLMASQETQYF.

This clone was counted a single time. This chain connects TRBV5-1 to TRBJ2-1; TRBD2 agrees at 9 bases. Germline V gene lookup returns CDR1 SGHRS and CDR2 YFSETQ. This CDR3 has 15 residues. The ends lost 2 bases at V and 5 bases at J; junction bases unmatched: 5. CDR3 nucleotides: TGCGCCAGCAGCTTCCTAGCGGGAACAAACAATGAGCAGTTCTTC. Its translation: CASSFLAGTNNEQFF. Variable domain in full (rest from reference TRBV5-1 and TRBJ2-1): KAGVTQTPRYLIKTRGQQVTLSCSPISGHRSVSWYQQTPGQGLQFLFEYFSETQRNKGNFPGRFSGRQFSNSRSEMNVSTLELGDSALYLCASSFLAGTNNEQFFGPGTRLTVL.

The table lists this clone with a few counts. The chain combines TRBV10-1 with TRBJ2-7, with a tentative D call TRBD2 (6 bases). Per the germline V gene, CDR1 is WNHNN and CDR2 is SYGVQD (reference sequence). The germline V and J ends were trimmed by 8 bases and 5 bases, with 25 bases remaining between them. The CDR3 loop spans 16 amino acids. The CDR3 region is CASPTKGPRESDEQYF. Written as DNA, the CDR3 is TGCGCCAGCCCTACAAAAGGACCCCGGGAGAGCGACGAGCAGTACTTC.

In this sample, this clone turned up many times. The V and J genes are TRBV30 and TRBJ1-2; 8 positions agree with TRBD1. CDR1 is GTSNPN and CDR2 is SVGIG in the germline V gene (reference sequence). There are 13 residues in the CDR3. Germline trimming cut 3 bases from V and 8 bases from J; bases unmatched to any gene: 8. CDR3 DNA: TGTGCCTGGAGCCGGGACAGGCCCCAGGGCTACACCTTC. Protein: CAWSRDRPQGYTF.

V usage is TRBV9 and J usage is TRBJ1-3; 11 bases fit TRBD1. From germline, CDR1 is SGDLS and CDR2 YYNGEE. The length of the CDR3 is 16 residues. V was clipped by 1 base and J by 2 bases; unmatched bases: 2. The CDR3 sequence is CASSVMGQGAGNTIYF. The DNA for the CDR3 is TGTGCCAGCAGCGTAATGGGACAGGGGGCTGGAAACACCATATATTTT. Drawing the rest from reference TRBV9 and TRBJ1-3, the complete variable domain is DSGVTQTPKHLITATGQRVTLRCSPRSGDLSVYWYQQSLDQGLQFLIQYYNGEERAKGNILERFSAQQFPDLHSELNLSSLELGDSALYFCASSVMGQGAGNTIYFGEGSWLTVV.

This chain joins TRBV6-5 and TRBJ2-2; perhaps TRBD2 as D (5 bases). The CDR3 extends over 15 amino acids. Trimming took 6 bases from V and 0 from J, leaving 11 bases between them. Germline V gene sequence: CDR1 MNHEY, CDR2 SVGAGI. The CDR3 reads CASRAGTANTGELFF. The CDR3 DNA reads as TGTGCCAGCAGGGCGGGTACCGCGAACACCGGGGAGCTGTTTTTT.

In DNA, the CDR3 is TGCGCCAGCAGCTTGACAGGTGGGGATGGCTACACCTTC. It codes for CASSLTGGDGYTF. The J gene is TRBJ1-2, the V gene TRBV5-1, with D tentatively TRBD1 (5 bases). Per germline, CDR1 SGHRS and CDR2 YFSETQ. Trimming shortened V by 1 base and J by 6 bases, and 10 bases separated the two germline ends. CDR3 size: 13 residues.

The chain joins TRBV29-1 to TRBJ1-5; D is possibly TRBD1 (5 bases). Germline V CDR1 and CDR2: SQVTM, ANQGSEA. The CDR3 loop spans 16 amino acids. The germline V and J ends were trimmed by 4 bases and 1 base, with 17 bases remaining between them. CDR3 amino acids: CSVGVGEGTSNQPQHF. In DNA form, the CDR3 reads TGCAGCGTTGGGGTGGGGGAGGGTACGAGCAATCAGCCCCAGCATTTT. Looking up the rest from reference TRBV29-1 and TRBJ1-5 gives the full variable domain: SAVISQKPSRDICQRGTSLTIQCQVDSQVTMMFWYRQQPGQSLTLIATANQGSEATYESGFVIDKFPISRPNLTFSTLTVSNMSPEDSSIYLCSVGVGEGTSNQPQHFGDGTRLSIL.

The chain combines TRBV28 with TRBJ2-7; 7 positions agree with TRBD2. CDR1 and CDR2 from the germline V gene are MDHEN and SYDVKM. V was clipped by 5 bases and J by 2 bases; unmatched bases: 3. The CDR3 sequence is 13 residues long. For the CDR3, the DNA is TGTGCCAGCAGTAGAGCGGGGCCCTACGAGCAGTACTTC. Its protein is CASSRAGPYEQYF.

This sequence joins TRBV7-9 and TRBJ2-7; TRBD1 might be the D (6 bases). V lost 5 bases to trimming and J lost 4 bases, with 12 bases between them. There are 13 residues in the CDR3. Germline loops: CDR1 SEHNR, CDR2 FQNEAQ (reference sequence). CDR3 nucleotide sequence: TGTGCCAGCAGCCCTAGGACAGTATACGAGCAGTACTTC. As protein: CASSPRTVYEQYF.

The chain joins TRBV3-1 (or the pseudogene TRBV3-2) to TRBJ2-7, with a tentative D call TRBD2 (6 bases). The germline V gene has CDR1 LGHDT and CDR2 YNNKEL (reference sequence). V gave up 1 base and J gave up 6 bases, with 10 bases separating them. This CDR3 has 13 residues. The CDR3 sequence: CASSQGRALEQYF. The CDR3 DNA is TGTGCCAGCAGCCAAGGGAGGGCCCTCGAGCAGTACTTC.

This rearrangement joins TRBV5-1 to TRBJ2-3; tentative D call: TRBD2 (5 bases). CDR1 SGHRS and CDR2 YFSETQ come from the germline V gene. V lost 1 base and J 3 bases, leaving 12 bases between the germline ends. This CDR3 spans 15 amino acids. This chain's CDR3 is CASSLIGGSTDTQYF. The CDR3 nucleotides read TGCGCCAGCAGCTTGATAGGCGGGTCGACAGATACGCAGTATTTT.

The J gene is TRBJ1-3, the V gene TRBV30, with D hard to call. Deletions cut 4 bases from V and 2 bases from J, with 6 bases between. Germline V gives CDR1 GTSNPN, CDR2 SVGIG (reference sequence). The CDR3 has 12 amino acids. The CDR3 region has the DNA TGTGCCTGGACAGGCCCTGGAAACACCATATATTTT. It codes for CAWTGPGNTIYF.

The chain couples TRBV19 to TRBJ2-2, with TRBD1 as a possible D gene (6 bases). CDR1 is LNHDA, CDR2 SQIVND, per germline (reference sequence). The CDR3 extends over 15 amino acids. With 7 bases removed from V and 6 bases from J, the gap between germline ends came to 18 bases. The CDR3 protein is CASTPRGLVAGELFF. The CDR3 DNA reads TGTGCCAGTACCCCCAGGGGTTTAGTGGCCGGGGAGCTGTTTTTT.

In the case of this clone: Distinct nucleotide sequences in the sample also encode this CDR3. CDR3 bases: TGCAGCGTTGAAGGACCCGGGGAGACCCAGTACTTC. Protein product: CSVEGPGETQYF. The chain links TRBV29-1 to TRBJ2-5; D gene ambiguous. CDR3 length: 12 residues. V lost 1 base and J lost 5, with 8 bases in between. CDR1 and CDR2 from the germline V gene are SQVTM and ANQGSEA.

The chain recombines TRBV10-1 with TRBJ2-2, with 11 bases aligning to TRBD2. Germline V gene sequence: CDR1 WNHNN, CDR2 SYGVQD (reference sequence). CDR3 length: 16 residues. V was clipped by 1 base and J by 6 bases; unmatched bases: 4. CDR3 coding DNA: TGCGCCAGCAGTGAGTACACTAGCGGGAGTTCCGGGGAGCTGTTTTTT. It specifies CASSEYTSGSSGELFF.

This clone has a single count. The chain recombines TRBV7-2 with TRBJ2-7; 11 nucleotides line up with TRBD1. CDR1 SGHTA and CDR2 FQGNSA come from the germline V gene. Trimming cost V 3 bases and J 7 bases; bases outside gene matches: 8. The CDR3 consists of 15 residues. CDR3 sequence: CASSFGQGAVGEQYF. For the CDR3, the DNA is TGTGCCAGCAGCTTCGGACAGGGGGCAGTGGGGGAGCAGTACTTC.

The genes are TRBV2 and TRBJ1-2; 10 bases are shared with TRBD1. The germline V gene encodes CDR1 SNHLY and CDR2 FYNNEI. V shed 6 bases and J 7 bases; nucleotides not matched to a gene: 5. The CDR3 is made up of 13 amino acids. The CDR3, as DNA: TGTGCCAGCAGCGGACAGGGGGGCCCTGGCTACACCTTC. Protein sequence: CASSGQGGPGYTF.